The present T cell receptor beta chain was sequenced within a study of blood T cells in healthy people across ages. Alongside a J-beta primer mix, a sample-barcoded 5' primer served in a second PCR lasting 7 to 11 cycles. Every cDNA molecule carried a tag from a template-switch adaptor bearing 12 random nucleotides. Each single sample gave us at least 2.5 million CDR3-containing paired-end reads. TCRdb used MiXCR to reprocess the 5' RACE reads, holding one entry per CDR3 protein. The sample lists 1.5 million to 2 million distinct CDR3 sequences, about 50% occurring once. The CDR3 consists of 15 residues. CDR1 KGHSH and CDR2 LQKENI come from the germline V gene. Trimming removed 6 bases from V and 6 bases from J; junction bases left unmatched: 10. At least 6 million PBMCs were isolated per sample. Total RNA, at least 5 micrograms per sample, came from PBMCs.

The source of this sequence is a woman aged 40 to 50 in good health. Sequenced input: blood. V usage is TRBV18 and J usage is TRBJ2-3; 9 bases map to TRBD1. The CDR3 bases are TGTGCCAGCTCGCCCGGGACAGGGCACCCGGATACGCAGTATTTT. It codes for CASSPGTGHPDTQYF.